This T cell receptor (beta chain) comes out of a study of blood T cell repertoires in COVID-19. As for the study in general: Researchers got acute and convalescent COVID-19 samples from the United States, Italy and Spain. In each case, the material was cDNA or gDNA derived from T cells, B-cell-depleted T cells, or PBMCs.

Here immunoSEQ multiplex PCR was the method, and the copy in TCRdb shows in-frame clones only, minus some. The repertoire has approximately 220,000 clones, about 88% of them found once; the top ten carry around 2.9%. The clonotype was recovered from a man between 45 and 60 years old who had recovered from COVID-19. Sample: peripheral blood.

The CDR3 region has the DNA TGTGCCAGTAGTGGTGGTAGCGGGAGGTCGAATGAGCAGTTCTTC. This codes for CASSGGSGRSNEQFF. The chain recombines TRBV19 with TRBJ2-1; 10 nucleotides line up with TRBD2. Germline trimming cut 5 bases from V and 7 bases from J; bases unmatched to any gene: 8. The CDR3 is 15 residues long. From germline, CDR1 is LNHDA and CDR2 SQIVND (reference sequence).